Presented here are 21 T cell receptor beta chains from one specimen sequenced in a study of blood T cell repertoires in COVID-19. The data were produced by immunoSEQ multiplex PCR, yet TCRdb's version contains in-frame clones alone and is incomplete. The sample carries 250,000 to 350,000 clones, 88% recorded once. Sequencing was done on a sample of peripheral blood. The receptors shown here come from a man between 18 and 35 years old with active or convalescent COVID-19.

The CDR3 coding sequence is TGTGCCAGCAGCTCGGGAGGAACCTTATACGAGCAGTACTTC. As protein: CASSSGGTLYEQYF. The chain is built from TRBV7-6 and TRBJ2-7; the match to TRBD2 covers 7 bases. V shed 4 bases, J shed 4 bases, and the junction held 7 bases outside the gene matches. There are 14 residues in the CDR3. Germline V gene sequence: CDR1 SGHVS, CDR2 FNYEAQ.

This rearrangement joins TRBV2 to TRBJ2-3; TRBD2 agrees at 13 bases. The CDR3 runs 18 residues. Germline trimming cut 6 bases from V and 4 bases from J; bases unmatched to any gene: 13. In germline, CDR1 is SNHLY, CDR2 FYNNEI. The CDR3 is CASSPKVPGLAGPDTQYF. CDR3 nucleotide sequence: TGTGCCAGCAGCCCAAAGGTGCCGGGACTAGCGGGGCCAGATACGCAGTATTTT. Full variable domain (remainder filled in from reference TRBV2 and TRBJ2-3): EPEVTQTPSHQVTQMGQEVILRCVPISNHLYFYWYRQILGQKVEFLVSFYNNEISEKSEIFDDQFSVERPDGSNFTLKIRSTKLEDSAMYFCASSPKVPGLAGPDTQYFGPGTRLTVL.

The genes are TRBV10-2 and TRBJ1-1, with D maybe TRBD1 (6 bases). Deletions cut 6 bases from V and 5 bases from J, with 16 bases between. Germline V lookup: CDR1 WSHSY, CDR2 SAAADI. CDR3 length equals 14 residues. The CDR3 reads CASRTSGGGTEAFF. The CDR3 DNA is TGCGCCAGCAGGACAAGCGGGGGCGGGACTGAAGCTTTCTTT.

This clone was seen only once. J is TRBJ1-3 and V is TRBV7-9; D might be TRBD1 (5 bases). Looked up from germline, CDR1 is SEHNR and CDR2 is FQNEAQ (reference sequence). Between the trimmed V and J ends, which lost 0 bases and 4 bases, there was a span of 13 bases. The CDR3 is 16 amino acids. DNA for the CDR3: TGTGCCAGCAGCTTAGCGACTCGGGGGGTCGGAAACACCATATATTTT. Translated: CASSLATRGVGNTIYF.

The rearrangement joins TRBV20-1 to TRBJ2-7, with 7 bases that match TRBD2. Germline CDR1 DFQATT, CDR2 SNEGSKA (reference sequence). The CDR3 covers 11 residues. CDR3 sequence (DNA): TGCTCCTGGGAGGGGACCTACGAGCAGTACTTC. Its protein product is CSWEGTYEQYF.

This chain links TRBV7-3 with TRBJ2-2, with TRBD2 matching 7 bases. Germline V gene data show CDR1 as SGHTA and CDR2 as FQGTGA. The J segment lost 4 bases and the V segment lost 2 bases, leaving 1 base of the junction unmatched. The CDR3 contains 14 residues. This CDR3 reads CASSLGGSTGELFF. Here the CDR3 DNA reads TGTGCCAGCAGCTTAGGCGGGAGCACCGGGGAGCTGTTTTTT. The whole variable domain, filled in from reference TRBV7-3 and TRBJ2-2, reads GAGVSQTPSNKVTEKGKYVELRCDPISGHTALYWYRQSLGQGPEFLIYFQGTGAADDSGLPNDRFFAVRPEGSVSTLKIQRTERGDSAVYLCASSLGGSTGELFFGEGSRLTVL.

The V gene is TRBV4-1, the J gene TRBJ1-6; D is perhaps TRBD1 (6 bases). In germline, CDR1 is MGHRA, CDR2 YSYEKL. CDR3 length equals 15 residues. V was pared by 0 bases and J by 5 bases, with 8 bases between. The DNA of the CDR3 is TGCGCCAGCAGCCAAGATGGACAGAATAATTCACCCCTCCACTTT. It specifies CASSQDGQNNSPLHF.

This sequence joins TRBV7-9 and TRBJ2-2, with D possibly matching TRBD1 (5 bases). The CDR3 is 16 amino acids. Per the germline V gene, CDR1 is SEHNR and CDR2 is FQNEAQ (reference sequence). V dropped 7 bases and J dropped 5 bases, with 20 bases sitting between them. The DNA for the CDR3 is TGTGCCAGCACCGAAAGGGGAATTAGTAGGACCGGGGAGCTGTTTTTT. Translated: CASTERGISRTGELFF.

The chain is built from TRBV6-5 and TRBJ1-4; D unclear. CDR3 length: 12 residues. Per the germline V gene, CDR1 is MNHEY and CDR2 is SVGAGI. The V end was cut by 5 bases, the J end by 7 bases, with 8 bases between. CDR3 DNA: TGTGCCAGCAGTCGGGGTAGTGAAAAACTGTTTTTT. Protein product: CASSRGSEKLFF.

This clone was detected only once. The chain uses TRBV10-1 and TRBJ1-3; no clear D gene. Germline CDR1 is WNHNN and CDR2 is SYGVQD (reference sequence). CDR3 length: 13 residues. The V and J ends lost 2 bases and 3 bases respectively, with 5 bases between them. The CDR3 region is CASSEVLGNTIYF. CDR3 nucleotide sequence: TGCGCCAGCAGTGAGGTTCTTGGAAACACCATATATTTT.

The chain uses TRBV7-2 and TRBJ1-2, with D possibly matching TRBD1 (6 bases). The germline V gene encodes CDR1 SGHTA and CDR2 FQGNSA. V lost 2 bases to trimming and J lost 7 bases, with 14 bases between them. CDR3 length: 14 residues. The CDR3 here is CASSLIGGMVGYTF. DNA of the CDR3: TGTGCCAGCAGCTTAATAGGGGGTATGGTTGGCTACACCTTC.

The chain uses TRBV7-6 and TRBJ1-6; D remains ambiguous. Trimming cost V 4 bases and J 9 bases, with 10 bases left between them. The CDR3 is 13 amino acids. Per germline, CDR1 SGHVS and CDR2 FNYEAQ. Here the CDR3 reads CASSSKQSSPLHF. The DNA for the CDR3 is TGTGCCAGCAGCTCAAAACAGTCTTCACCCCTCCACTTT.

This sequence joins TRBV9 and TRBJ1-2, with TRBD1 matching over 8 bases. V shed 4 bases, J shed 0 bases, and the junction held 2 bases outside the gene matches. Per the germline V gene, CDR1 is SGDLS and CDR2 is YYNGEE. The CDR3 covers 14 residues. The CDR3 is CASSPGGTNYGYTF. DNA for the CDR3: TGTGCCAGCAGCCCAGGGGGCACTAACTATGGCTACACCTTC.

V gene TRBV6-5 combines with J gene TRBJ1-5; TRBD1 aligns across 8 bases. The length of the CDR3 is 15 residues. J lost 3 bases, V lost 0 bases, and 1 base had no gene match. Germline V lookup: CDR1 MNHEY, CDR2 SVGAGI. The CDR3 DNA reads TGTGCCAGCAGTTACTCGGGACAGGTCAATCAGCCCCAGCATTTT. Encoded protein: CASSYSGQVNQPQHF.

This chain links TRBV11-2 with TRBJ1-1, with 7 bases identical to TRBD1. V shed 4 bases and J 5 bases; nucleotides not matched to a gene: 7. The CDR3 has 14 residues. The germline gives CDR1 SGHAT, CDR2 FQNNGV. CDR3 in DNA: TGTGCCAGCAGCTCCTTGGACAGGCGGACTGAAGCTTTCTTT. Translating gives CASSSLDRRTEAFF.

This clone appeared a single time. V gene TRBV11-2 combines with J gene TRBJ2-3; TRBD2 aligns across 8 bases. With 6 bases clipped from V and 2 bases from J, the junction kept 7 bases outside the gene matches. The CDR3 covers 15 residues. Germline V gene data show CDR1 as SGHAT and CDR2 as FQNNGV. In nucleotides, the CDR3 is TGTGCCAGCAGTCCGGCGGGGGGTTTCACAGATACGCAGTATTTT. Translation gives CASSPAGGFTDTQYF.

This chain joins TRBV2 and TRBJ1-3; the D is unclear. Germline assignment: CDR1 SNHLY and CDR2 FYNNEI. The germline V and J ends were trimmed by 8 bases and 0 bases, with 17 bases remaining between them. There are 16 residues in the CDR3. CDR3 in amino acids: CASSIYVPSSGNTIYF. DNA of the CDR3: TGTGCCAGCTCTATTTATGTCCCAAGCTCTGGAAACACCATATATTTT. The full variable domain, completed using reference TRBV2 and TRBJ1-3, is EPEVTQTPSHQVTQMGQEVILRCVPISNHLYFYWYRQILGQKVEFLVSFYNNEISEKSEIFDDQFSVERPDGSNFTLKIRSTKLEDSAMYFCASSIYVPSSGNTIYFGEGSWLTVV.

The chain joins TRBV5-5 to TRBJ2-7; 8 bases fit TRBD1. CDR1 is SGHKS and CDR2 is YYEKEE in the germline V gene (reference sequence). Losses at the gene ends were 5 bases for V and 5 bases for J; bases not matched to a gene: 9. The CDR3 totals 14 residues. CDR3 in amino acids: CASRTDRGLHEQYF. The CDR3 region has the DNA TGTGCCAGCAGGACTGACAGGGGTTTGCACGAGCAGTACTTC. Supplemented by reference TRBV5-5 and TRBJ2-7, the full variable domain reads DAGVTQSPTHLIKTRGQQVTLRCSPISGHKSVSWYQQVLGQGPQFIFQYYEKEERGRGNFPDRFSARQFPNYSSELNVNALLLGDSALYLCASRTDRGLHEQYFGPGTRLTVT.

The rearrangement uses TRBV2 and TRBJ1-6, with D possibly matching TRBD1 (5 bases). The CDR3 has 14 amino acids. Germline V gene data show CDR1 as SNHLY and CDR2 as FYNNEI. Deletions cut 0 bases from V and 7 bases from J, with 7 bases between. CDR3: CASSEATANSPLHF. In DNA form, the CDR3 reads TGTGCCAGCAGTGAAGCGACAGCAAATTCACCCCTCCACTTT.

This sequence joins TRBV5-5 and TRBJ2-7, with D tentatively TRBD1 (6 bases). Germline CDR1 SGHKS, CDR2 YYEKEE (reference sequence). Trimming took off 4 bases at V and 4 bases at J, with 18 bases between the two ends. The CDR3 is 15 amino acids. The CDR3 coding sequence is TGTGCCAGCAGCCCGGCCGGTGGGGGCAGGTACGAGCAGTACTTC. Translating gives CASSPAGGGRYEQYF.

The chain recombines TRBV25-1 with TRBJ2-2, with TRBD1 matching over 7 bases. Unmatched junction bases numbered 5, after V lost 3 bases and J lost 4 bases. The CDR3 contains 15 residues. CDR1 is MGHDK, CDR2 SYGVNS, per germline. In DNA, the CDR3 is TGTGCCAGCAGTGATGCGACAGGGACCACCGGGGAGCTGTTTTTT. Its protein is CASSDATGTTGELFF. The full variable domain, with the rest looked up from reference TRBV25-1 and TRBJ2-2, is EADIYQTPRYLVIGTGKKITLECSQTMGHDKMYWYQQDPGMELHLIHYSYGVNSTEKGDLSSESTVSRIRTEHFPLTLESARPSHTSQYLCASSDATGTTGELFFGEGSRLTVL.